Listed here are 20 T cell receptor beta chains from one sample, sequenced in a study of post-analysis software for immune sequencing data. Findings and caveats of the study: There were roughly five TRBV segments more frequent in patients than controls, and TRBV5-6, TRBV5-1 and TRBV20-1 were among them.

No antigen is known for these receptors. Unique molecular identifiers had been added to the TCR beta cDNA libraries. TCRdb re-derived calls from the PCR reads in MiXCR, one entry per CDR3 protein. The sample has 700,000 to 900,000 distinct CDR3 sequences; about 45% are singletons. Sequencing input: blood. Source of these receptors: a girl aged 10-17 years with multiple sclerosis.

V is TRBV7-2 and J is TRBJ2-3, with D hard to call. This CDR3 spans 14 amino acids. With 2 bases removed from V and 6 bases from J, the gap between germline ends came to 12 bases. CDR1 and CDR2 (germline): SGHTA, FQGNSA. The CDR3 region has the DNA TGTGCCAGCAGCTTACTCCTGGAAACGGATACGCAGTATTTT. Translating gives CASSLLLETDTQYF.

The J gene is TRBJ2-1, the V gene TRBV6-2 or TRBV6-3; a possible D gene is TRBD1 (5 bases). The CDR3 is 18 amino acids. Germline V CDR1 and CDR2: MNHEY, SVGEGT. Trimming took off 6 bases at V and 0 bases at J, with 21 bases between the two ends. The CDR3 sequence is CASSAWGPINPSYNEQFF. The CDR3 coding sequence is TGTGCCAGCAGCGCTTGGGGCCCCATAAACCCCTCCTACAATGAGCAGTTCTTC.

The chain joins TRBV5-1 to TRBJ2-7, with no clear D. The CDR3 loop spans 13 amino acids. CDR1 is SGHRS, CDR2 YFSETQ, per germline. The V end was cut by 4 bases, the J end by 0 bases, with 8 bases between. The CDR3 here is CASSRWSSYEQYF. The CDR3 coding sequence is TGCGCCAGCAGCCGGTGGAGCTCCTACGAGCAGTACTTC.

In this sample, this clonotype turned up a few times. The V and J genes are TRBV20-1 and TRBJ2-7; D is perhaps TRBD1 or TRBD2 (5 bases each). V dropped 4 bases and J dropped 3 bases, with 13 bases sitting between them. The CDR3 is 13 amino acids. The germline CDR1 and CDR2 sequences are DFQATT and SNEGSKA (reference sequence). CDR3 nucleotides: TGCAGTGCTATTGACGGGGCGTACTACGAGCAGTACTTC. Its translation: CSAIDGAYYEQYF.

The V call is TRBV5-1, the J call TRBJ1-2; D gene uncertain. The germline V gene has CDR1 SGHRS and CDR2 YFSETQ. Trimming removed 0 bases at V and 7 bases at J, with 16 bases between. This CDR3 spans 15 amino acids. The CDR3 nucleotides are TGCGCCAGCAGCTTGGACGGGCCCGCTAAGGCTGGCTACACCTTC. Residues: CASSLDGPAKAGYTF.

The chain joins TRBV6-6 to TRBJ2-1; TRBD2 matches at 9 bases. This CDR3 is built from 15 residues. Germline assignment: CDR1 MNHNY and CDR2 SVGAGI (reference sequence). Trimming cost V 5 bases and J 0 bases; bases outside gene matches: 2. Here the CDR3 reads CASSQTSGSYNEQFF. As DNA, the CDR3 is TGTGCCAGCAGTCAGACTAGCGGCTCCTACAATGAGCAGTTCTTC.

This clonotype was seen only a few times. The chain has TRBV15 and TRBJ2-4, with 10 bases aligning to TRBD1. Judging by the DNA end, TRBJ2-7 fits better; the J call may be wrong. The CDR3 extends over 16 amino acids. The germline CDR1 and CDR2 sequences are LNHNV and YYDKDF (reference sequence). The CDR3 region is CATSRPLGQGIYEQYF. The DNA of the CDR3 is TGTGCCACCAGCAGGCCCCTGGGACAGGGGATTTACGAGCAGTACTTC.

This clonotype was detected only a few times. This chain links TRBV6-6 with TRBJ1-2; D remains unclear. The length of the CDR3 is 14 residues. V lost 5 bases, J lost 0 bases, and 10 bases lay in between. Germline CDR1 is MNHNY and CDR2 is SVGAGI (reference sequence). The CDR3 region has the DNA TGTGCCAGCAGTCCTTTCGGGTCTAACTATGGCTACACCTTC. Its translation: CASSPFGSNYGYTF.

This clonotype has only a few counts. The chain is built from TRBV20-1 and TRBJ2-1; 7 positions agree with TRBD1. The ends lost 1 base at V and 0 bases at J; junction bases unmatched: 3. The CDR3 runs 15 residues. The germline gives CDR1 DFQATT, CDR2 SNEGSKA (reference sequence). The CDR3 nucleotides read TGCAGTGCTAGAGGGGGACAGAGCTCCTACAATGAGCAGTTCTTC. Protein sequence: CSARGGQSSYNEQFF.

CDR3 region: CASSPGLAGGPRKQYF. Here the CDR3 DNA reads TGTGCCAGCAGTCCGGGACTAGCGGGAGGGCCAAGAAAGCAGTACTTC. This chain joins TRBV12-3 or TRBV12-4 and TRBJ2-7; 16 bases fit TRBD2. The CDR3 extends over 16 amino acids. Trimming at V came to 5 bases and at J to 8 bases, leaving 9 bases not matched to a gene.

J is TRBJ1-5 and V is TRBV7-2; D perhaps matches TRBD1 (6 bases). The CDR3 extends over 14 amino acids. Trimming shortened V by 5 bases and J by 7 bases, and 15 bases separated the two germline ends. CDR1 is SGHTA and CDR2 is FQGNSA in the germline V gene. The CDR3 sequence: CASSNRQARQPQHF. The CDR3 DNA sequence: TGTGCCAGCAGCAACCGACAGGCACGCCAGCCCCAGCATTTT.

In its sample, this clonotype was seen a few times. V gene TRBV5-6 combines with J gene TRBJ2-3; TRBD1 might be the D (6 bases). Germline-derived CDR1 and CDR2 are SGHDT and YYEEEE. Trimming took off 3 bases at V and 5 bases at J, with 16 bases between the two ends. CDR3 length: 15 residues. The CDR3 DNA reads TGTGCCAGCAGCTCCGGGACAAGGGAGAGAGATACGCAGTATTTT. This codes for CASSSGTRERDTQYF.

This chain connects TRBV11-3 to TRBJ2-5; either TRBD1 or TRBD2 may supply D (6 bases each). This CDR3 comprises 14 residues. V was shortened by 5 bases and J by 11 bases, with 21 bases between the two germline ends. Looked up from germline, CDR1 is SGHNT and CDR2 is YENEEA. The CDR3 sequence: CASSPRSGAGEQYF. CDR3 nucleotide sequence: TGTGCCAGCAGCCCCCGTTCGGGGGCTGGGGAGCAGTACTTC. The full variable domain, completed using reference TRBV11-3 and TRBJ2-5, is EAGVVQSPRYKIIEKKQPVAFWCNPISGHNTLYWYLQNLGQGPELLIRYENEEAVDDSQLPKDRFSAERLKGVDSTLKIQPAELGDSAVYLCASSPRSGAGEQYFGPGTRLLVL.

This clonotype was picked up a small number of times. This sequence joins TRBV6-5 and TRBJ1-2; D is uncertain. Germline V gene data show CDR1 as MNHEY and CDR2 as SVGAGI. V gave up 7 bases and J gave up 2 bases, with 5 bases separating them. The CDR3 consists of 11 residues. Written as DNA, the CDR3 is TGTGCCAGCAAACAGAACTATGGCTACACCTTC. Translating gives CASKQNYGYTF.

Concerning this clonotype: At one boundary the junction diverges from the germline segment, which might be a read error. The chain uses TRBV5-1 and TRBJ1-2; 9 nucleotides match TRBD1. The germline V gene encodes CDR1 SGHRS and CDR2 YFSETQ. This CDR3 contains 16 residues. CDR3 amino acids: CVSSSGQGQGVDGYTF. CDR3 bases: TGCGTCAGCAGCTCCGGACAGGGACAGGGAGTTGATGGCTACACCTTC.

The CDR3 DNA sequence: TGTGCCAGCAGCCAAGTACGGCAGGCAGCGGCCGAGCAGTACTTC. This encodes CASSQVRQAAAEQYF. V gene TRBV3-1 combines with J gene TRBJ2-4; D perhaps matches TRBD2 (5 bases). The J call may be faulty, since TRBJ2-7 better matches the DNA end. CDR3 length: 15 residues. The V gene's germline CDR1 is LGHDT and CDR2 YNNKEL (reference sequence).

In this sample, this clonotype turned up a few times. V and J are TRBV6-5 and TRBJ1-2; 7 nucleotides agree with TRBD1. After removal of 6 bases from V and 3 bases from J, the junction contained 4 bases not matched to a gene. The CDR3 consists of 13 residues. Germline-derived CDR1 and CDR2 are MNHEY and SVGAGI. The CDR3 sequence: CASSRQGHYGYTF. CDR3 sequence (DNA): TGTGCCAGCAGCCGACAGGGACACTATGGCTACACCTTC.

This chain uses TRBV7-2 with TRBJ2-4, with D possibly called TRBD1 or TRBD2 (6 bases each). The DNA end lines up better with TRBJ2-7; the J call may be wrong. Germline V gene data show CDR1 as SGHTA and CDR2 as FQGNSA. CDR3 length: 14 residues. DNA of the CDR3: TGTGCCAGCAGCTCTCCTGGGGGGCCGAACGAGCAGTACTTC. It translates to CASSSPGGPNEQYF.

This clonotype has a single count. This CDR3 reads CASSFLSGGRKYEQYF. CDR3 DNA: TGCGCCAGCAGCTTCCTATCCGGCGGGAGAAAGTACGAGCAGTACTTC. The chain employs TRBV5-1 and TRBJ2-4; 7 bases agree with TRBD2. The J call is doubtful: the DNA matches TRBJ2-7 better. The germline gives CDR1 SGHRS, CDR2 YFSETQ. The CDR3 has 16 amino acids.

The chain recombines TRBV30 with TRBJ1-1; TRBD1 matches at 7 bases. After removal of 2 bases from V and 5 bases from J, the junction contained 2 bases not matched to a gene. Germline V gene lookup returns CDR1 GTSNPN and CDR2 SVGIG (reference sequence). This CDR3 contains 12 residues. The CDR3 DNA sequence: TGTGCCTGGAGTACAGGGGTGACTGAAGCTTTCTTT. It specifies CAWSTGVTEAFF.